The 25 T cell receptor beta chains reported below all come from one sample, sequenced in a study of regulatory T cells in long-lasting Graves disease (dated by TCRdb to the early 2020s). This specimen's time point label, interpreted: newly diagnosed GD, antithyroid drugs for less than 3 months. RNA was extracted from PBMCs in TRIzol for both TCR sequencing and RNA sequencing. The method behind the library was multiplex PCR. TCRdb records Illumina HiSeq 4000 as the sequencer. TCR beta libraries were built with iRepertoire HTBI primers and Arm-PCR amplification of CDR3 regions. Using fastp trimming at Q25 and MiXCR clonotype assembly, TCRdb reanalyzed the public sequencing data and kept in-frame beta chains. Under each unique CDR3 protein, matching rows form one entry showing the most common genes and DNA. Present in this sample are over 500,000 distinct CDR3 sequences, 15% to 20% of which were seen just once. Of the sample, around a sixth is held by the ten largest clones.

These data were also reused for a study on T cells in Graves' hyperthyroidism and ophthalmopathy.

This sample comprised peripheral blood mononuclear cells (PBMCs), obtained at new diagnosis, from a patient treated with antithyroid drugs. The receptors stem from a woman younger than 45 with Graves disease. Donor details come from another sample of the same person, matched by shared clones.

This clonotype has just a few counts. The chain joins TRBV19 to TRBJ1-1; D is possibly TRBD1 (6 bases). Germline V lookup: CDR1 LNHDA, CDR2 SQIVND (reference sequence). The CDR3 is 12 amino acids. The V and J ends lost 3 bases and 11 bases respectively, with 13 bases between them. The CDR3 bases are TGTGCCAGTAGTATCCCACGGACAGACGCTTTCTTT. Translated: CASSIPRTDAFF.

This clonotype showed up many times. The chain joins TRBV28 to TRBJ1-2, with a tentative D call TRBD1 (5 bases). This CDR3 has 14 amino acids. CDR1 is MDHEN and CDR2 is SYDVKM in the germline V gene. The V end was cut by 6 bases, the J end by 3 bases, with 14 bases between. The CDR3 coding sequence is TGTGCCAGCAGGGACACTCCGGGGGACTATGGCTACACCTTC. Amino acid sequence: CASRDTPGDYGYTF.

This clonotype has only a few counts. This sequence joins TRBV3-1 and TRBJ2-1; possibly TRBD1 for D (5 bases). Germline V CDR1 and CDR2: LGHDT, YNNKEL (reference sequence). The CDR3 spans 12 residues. With 6 bases removed from V and 9 bases from J, the gap between germline ends came to 12 bases. The CDR3 DNA reads TGTGCCAGCAGGACAGCCGGTGGTGAGCAGTTCTTC. Translation gives CASRTAGGEQFF.

In this sample, this clonotype turned up many times. J is TRBJ1-2 and V is TRBV12-3 or TRBV12-4; TRBD1 might be the D (5 bases). The CDR3 is 13 residues long. V dropped 3 bases and J dropped 8 bases, with 13 bases sitting between them. The CDR3 DNA reads as TGTGCCAGCAGTTTCGGCCAGGGAGCAGGCTACACCTTC. Amino acids: CASSFGQGAGYTF.

This clonotype has at least ten counts. The rearrangement links TRBV24-1 to TRBJ2-1; the match to TRBD1 covers 9 bases. Germline-derived CDR1 and CDR2 are KGHDR and SFDVKD. V was pared by 5 bases and J by 4 bases, with 8 bases of the junction left unmatched. This CDR3 contains 16 residues. The CDR3 DNA reads TGTGCCACCAGTGGGTTAACCGGGACAGGGTACAATGAGCAGTTCTTC. Amino acids: CATSGLTGTGYNEQFF.

This clonotype was observed a handful of times. CDR3 DNA: TGTGCCTGGGGGGGGGGCGCCGCTAATGAAAAACTGTTTTTT. Translating it yields CAWGGGAANEKLFF. The chain carries TRBV30 and TRBJ1-4; a possible D gene is TRBD1 (6 bases). The V and J ends lost 5 bases and 3 bases respectively, with 13 bases between them. Germline CDR1 is GTSNPN and CDR2 is SVGIG (reference sequence). The CDR3 is made up of 14 amino acids.

To note about this clonotype: This may be a read error, as it is one base from a much larger clone. The chain has TRBV30 and TRBJ1-1; D gene uncertain. The CDR3 length is 13 residues. The germline V gene encodes CDR1 GTSNPN and CDR2 SVGIG (reference sequence). CDR3 loop: CTWRSSLNTEAFF. In nucleotides, the CDR3 is TGTACCTGGAGATCCTCGTTGAACACTGAAGCTTTCTTT.

The rearrangement uses TRBV9 and TRBJ2-1; no reliable D call. CDR1 and CDR2 (germline): SGDLS, YYNGEE. This CDR3 comprises 14 residues. Deletions cut 3 bases from V and 6 bases from J, with 13 bases between. The CDR3 is CASSGVSSGNEQFF. CDR3 in DNA: TGTGCCAGCAGCGGAGTAAGCTCGGGCAATGAGCAGTTCTTC.

This clonotype was seen at least ten times. The CDR3 spells CASSPGTGSNEQFF. CDR3 DNA sequence: TGTGCCAGCTCACCAGGAACAGGGTCCAATGAGCAGTTCTTC. V is TRBV18 and J is TRBJ2-1; TRBD1 might be the D (6 bases). There are 14 residues in the CDR3. The V end was cut by 2 bases, the J end by 6 bases, with 11 bases between. Per germline, CDR1 KGHSH and CDR2 LQKENI.

This clonotype was seen a few times. The chain is built from TRBV30 and TRBJ1-5; tentative D call: TRBD1 (5 bases). Germline values: CDR1 GTSNPN, CDR2 SVGIG (reference sequence). With 7 bases removed from V and 3 bases from J, the gap between germline ends came to 13 bases. This CDR3 is built from 13 residues. This CDR3 reads CASGLGHNQPQHF. The CDR3 DNA follows: TGTGCCTCCGGACTGGGGCACAATCAGCCCCAGCATTTT.

This clonotype was seen a few times. The chain has TRBV28 and TRBJ1-1; D ambiguous. The CDR3 has 14 residues. From germline, CDR1 is MDHEN and CDR2 SYDVKM. The V and J ends lost 2 bases and 1 base respectively, with 8 bases between them. DNA of the CDR3: TGTGCCAGCAGTTTAGGAAGGCCGAACACTGAAGCTTTCTTT. Its protein product is CASSLGRPNTEAFF.

This clonotype was found many times. The chain joins TRBV7-9 to TRBJ1-1; D is perhaps TRBD1 (5 bases). The CDR3 has 14 amino acids. The germline V gene encodes CDR1 SEHNR and CDR2 FQNEAQ (reference sequence). V was clipped by 7 bases and J by 4 bases, with 16 bases between them. DNA of the CDR3: TGTGCCAGCATGACGGCAGGGATGGCCACTGAAGCTTTCTTT. It encodes CASMTAGMATEAFF.

This clonotype was detected ten times or more. The chain employs TRBV5-1 and TRBJ1-1; 7 bases fit TRBD1. Germline CDR1 SGHRS, CDR2 YFSETQ. This CDR3 spans 14 amino acids. V was pared by 6 bases and J by 0 bases, with 5 bases of the junction left unmatched. The chain's CDR3 is CASTTGQLNTEAFF. The CDR3, as DNA: TGCGCCAGCACCACGGGACAGCTGAACACTGAAGCTTTCTTT.

The chain carries TRBV6-1 and TRBJ2-2; maybe TRBD1 (6 bases). Trimming shortened V by 6 bases and J by 6 bases, and 20 bases separated the two germline ends. This CDR3 has 16 residues. Germline CDR1 MNHNS, CDR2 SASEGT. As DNA, the CDR3 is TGTGCCAGCAGCCTAAGTCCAGGGGCCGGGGCCGGGGAGCTGTTTTTT. It encodes CASSLSPGAGAGELFF.

The CDR3 loop is CASSQDFTSGTQYF. The CDR3 nucleotides read TGCGCCAGCAGCCAAGACTTTACGTCAGGGACCCAGTACTTC. The V call is TRBV4-1, the J call TRBJ2-5; D ambiguous. The CDR3 covers 14 residues. V lost 0 bases and J 7 bases, leaving 12 bases between the germline ends. Germline-derived CDR1 and CDR2 are MGHRA and YSYEKL.

The chain combines TRBV20-1 with TRBJ2-2; D is undetermined. The CDR3 extends over 15 amino acids. CDR1 and CDR2 (germline): DFQATT, SNEGSKA (reference sequence). V was cut by 3 bases and J by 1 base, with 12 bases left in between. Here the CDR3 reads CSASPHLWNTGELFF. The CDR3 bases are TGCAGTGCTAGCCCCCACCTATGGAACACCGGGGAGCTGTTTTTT.

The J gene is TRBJ1-2, the V gene TRBV5-1, with 7 bases matching TRBD1. Germline CDR1 is SGHRS and CDR2 is YFSETQ. Trimming removed 4 bases from V and 6 bases from J; junction bases left unmatched: 6. CDR3 length: 13 residues. CDR3 coding DNA: TGCGCCAGCAGCGATACAGGGGTGAATGGCTACACCTTC. Its protein is CASSDTGVNGYTF.

In its sample, this clonotype was seen many times. The rearrangement joins TRBV28 to TRBJ1-2, with D unresolved. With 2 bases removed from V and 5 bases from J, the gap between germline ends came to 3 bases. The CDR3 extends over 11 amino acids. Germline V gene sequence: CDR1 MDHEN, CDR2 SYDVKM. CDR3 sequence (DNA): TGTGCCAGCAGTTTACGTTATGGCTACACCTTC. This sequence encodes CASSLRYGYTF.

V and J are TRBV5-1 and TRBJ1-2; perhaps TRBD1 as D (5 bases). There are 14 residues in the CDR3. The ends were cut back, 0 bases at V and 8 bases at J, with 14 bases in the middle. CDR1 and CDR2 (germline): SGHRS, YFSETQ. The CDR3 region is CASSLVGAPAGYTF. The CDR3 nucleotides read TGCGCCAGCAGCTTGGTTGGGGCGCCGGCGGGCTACACCTTC.

This clonotype was counted a few times. The CDR3 DNA reads as TGCGCCAGCAGCCATCAGCGCGACCAAGAGACCCAGTACTTC. This encodes CASSHQRDQETQYF. The chain combines TRBV5-1 with TRBJ2-5; D is uncertain. Deletions cut 4 bases from V and 0 bases from J, with 10 bases between. Germline loops: CDR1 SGHRS, CDR2 YFSETQ. The CDR3 has 14 amino acids.

This chain uses TRBV28 with TRBJ2-3, with 10 bases identical to TRBD2. Germline values: CDR1 MDHEN, CDR2 SYDVKM. V was clipped by 6 bases and J by 4 bases; unmatched bases: 4. The CDR3 contains 14 residues. The CDR3 DNA reads TGTGCCAGCAGCTTAGCGGGAGGATCAGATACGCAGTATTTT. Protein: CASSLAGGSDTQYF. The whole variable domain, remainder taken from reference TRBV28 and TRBJ2-3, is DVKVTQSSRYLVKRTGEKVFLECVQDMDHENMFWYRQDPGLGLRLIYFSYDVKMKEKGDIPEGYSVSREKKERFSLILESASTNQTSMYLCASSLAGGSDTQYFGPGTRLTVL.

This clonotype has ten or more counts. The chain uses TRBV28 and TRBJ1-2; D ambiguous. Between the trimmed V and J ends, which lost 7 bases and 2 bases, there was a span of 11 bases. The CDR3 length is 13 residues. Looked up from germline, CDR1 is MDHEN and CDR2 is SYDVKM. CDR3 sequence reads: CASKGDNNYGYTF. In DNA, the CDR3 is TGTGCCAGCAAGGGCGACAACAACTATGGCTACACCTTC.

The chain is built from TRBV28 and TRBJ2-2; 9 positions match TRBD2. The J segment lost 7 bases and the V segment lost 3 bases, leaving 15 bases of the junction unmatched. This CDR3 comprises 18 residues. Looked up from germline, CDR1 is MDHEN and CDR2 is SYDVKM. DNA of the CDR3: TGTGCCAGCAGTTTCCGCGACTCGGCCAGCGGGAGGTTCGGGGAGCTGTTTTTT. Protein product: CASSFRDSASGRFGELFF.

The chain carries TRBV28 and TRBJ1-6; D gene uncertain. The CDR3 is 14 residues long. The germline V gene encodes CDR1 MDHEN and CDR2 SYDVKM. The V end lost 2 bases, the J end lost 7 bases, and 9 bases lay between the germline ends. CDR3 bases: TGTGCCAGCAGTTTAAAAAACGTGAATTCACCCCTCCACTTT. Amino acids: CASSLKNVNSPLHF. Supplemented by reference TRBV28 and TRBJ1-6, the full variable domain reads DVKVTQSSRYLVKRTGEKVFLECVQDMDHENMFWYRQDPGLGLRLIYFSYDVKMKEKGDIPEGYSVSREKKERFSLILESASTNQTSMYLCASSLKNVNSPLHFGNGTRLTVT.

This clonotype showed up just a few times. This may stem from a read error, because a much larger clone lies one nucleotide away. The chain has TRBV6-2 or TRBV6-3 and TRBJ1-1; D gene ambiguous. The CDR3 is 11 amino acids. Germline CDR1 and CDR2: MNHEY and SVGEGT. In DNA, the CDR3 is TGTACCAGCAGAAGAGGGACTGAAGCTTTCTTT. Its translation: CTSRRGTEAFF.